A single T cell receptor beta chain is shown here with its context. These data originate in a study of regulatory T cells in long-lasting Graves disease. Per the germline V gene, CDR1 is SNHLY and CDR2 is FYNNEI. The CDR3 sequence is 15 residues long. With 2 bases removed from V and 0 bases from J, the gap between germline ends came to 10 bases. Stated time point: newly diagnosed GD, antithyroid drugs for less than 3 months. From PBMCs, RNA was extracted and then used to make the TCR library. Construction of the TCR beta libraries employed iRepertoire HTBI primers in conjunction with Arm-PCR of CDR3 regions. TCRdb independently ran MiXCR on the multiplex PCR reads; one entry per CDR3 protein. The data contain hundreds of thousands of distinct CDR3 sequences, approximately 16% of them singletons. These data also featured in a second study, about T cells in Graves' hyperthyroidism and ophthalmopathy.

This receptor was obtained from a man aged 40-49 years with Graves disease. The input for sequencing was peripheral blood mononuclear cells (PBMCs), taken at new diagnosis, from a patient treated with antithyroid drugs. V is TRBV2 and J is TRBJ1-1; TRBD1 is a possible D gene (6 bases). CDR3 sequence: CASSERGAMNTEAFF. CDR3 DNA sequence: TGTGCCAGCAGTGAAAGGGGGGCAATGAACACTGAAGCTTTCTTT.